Below, 13 T cell receptor beta chains from the same sample are listed, as sequenced in a study of PD-1 blockade in classical Hodgkin lymphoma. Clones were sequenced by immunoSEQ multiplex PCR, and TCRdb holds only the in-frame ones, with some missing. The sample contains 20,000 to 25,000 clones, nearly 80% of which appear only once. Time point meaning: cycle 4 day 1 (C4D1), after 6 weeks of nivolumab. Every patient experienced relapse after autologous stem cell transplantation, and brentuximab vedotin exposure varied. The specimen comprised peripheral blood mononuclear cells (PBMCs), sampled before the fourth cycle of nivolumab. The source of these receptors is a human donor with classical Hodgkin lymphoma.

The sample holds a few counts of this clone. The chain uses TRBV29-1 and TRBJ1-2, with 7 bases identical to TRBD1. V was clipped by 1 base and J by 8 bases; unmatched bases: 7. The CDR3 spans 13 residues. Germline V CDR1 and CDR2: SQVTM, ANQGSEA. The CDR3 nucleotides are TGCAGCGTTGAAGGACAGGGTACGGTAGGCTACACCTTC. Residues: CSVEGQGTVGYTF. The full variable domain, with the rest looked up from reference TRBV29-1 and TRBJ1-2, is SAVISQKPSRDICQRGTSLTIQCQVDSQVTMMFWYRQQPGQSLTLIATANQGSEATYESGFVIDKFPISRPNLTFSTLTVSNMSPEDSSIYLCSVEGQGTVGYTFGSGTRLTVV.

This clone is a singleton in its sample. The chain employs TRBV6-4 and TRBJ2-7, with a weak D call TRBD2 (6 bases). This CDR3 contains 14 residues. V lost 8 bases to trimming and J lost 4 bases, with 18 bases between them. The germline V gene encodes CDR1 MRHNA and CDR2 SNTAGT. The CDR3 DNA follows: TGTGCCAGCCCCGGTCCGGGAGCCGGGTACGAGCAGTACTTC. It encodes CASPGPGAGYEQYF.

The table lists this clone with a count of one. This CDR3 is also generated by other DNA sequences in the sample. V and J are TRBV18 and TRBJ1-5, with D perhaps matching TRBD1 (5 bases). Germline lookup yields CDR1 KGHSH and CDR2 LQKENI. The CDR3 covers 15 residues. Trimming took 3 bases from V and 6 from J, leaving 15 bases between them. The CDR3 nucleotides are TGTGCCAGCTCACCCAAACTAGGGGCCGGTCAGCCCCAGCATTTT. It specifies CASSPKLGAGQPQHF.

By its share, this clone is medium-sized. The gene calls are TRBV4-1 and TRBJ1-6, with 8 bases matching TRBD1. The CDR3 extends over 16 amino acids. Losses at the gene ends were 1 base for V and 8 bases for J; bases not matched to a gene: 7. Per germline, CDR1 MGHRA and CDR2 YSYEKL. The CDR3 spells CASSQVMGQAHSPLHF. The CDR3 bases are TGCGCCAGCAGCCAAGTGATGGGACAGGCGCATTCACCCCTCCACTTT.

Only one count was recorded for this clone. In DNA form, the CDR3 reads TGTGCCAGCAGCTTACAGGGTGGGGTGTACGAGCAGTACTTC. Translation: CASSLQGGVYEQYF. The chain has TRBV5-6 and TRBJ2-7; D is possibly TRBD1 (6 bases). From germline, CDR1 is SGHDT and CDR2 YYEEEE. V lost 2 bases and J 4 bases, leaving 13 bases between the germline ends. This CDR3 is 14 amino acids long.

In its sample, this clone was seen a few times. The rearrangement links TRBV7-9 to TRBJ1-1, with D unresolved. Germline CDR1 reads SEHNR; CDR2 reads FQNEAQ (reference sequence). CDR3 size: 12 residues. V was pared by 5 bases and J by 4 bases, with 8 bases between. CDR3 nucleotide sequence: TGTGCCAGCAGCCTCTCGGGCACTGAAGCTTTCTTT. Its protein product is CASSLSGTEAFF.

V is TRBV7-3 and J is TRBJ2-2, with a possible D match to TRBD2 (6 bases). The CDR3 spans 12 residues. The V and J ends lost 5 bases and 7 bases respectively, with 8 bases between them. Germline values: CDR1 SGHTA, CDR2 FQGTGA. For the CDR3, the DNA is TGTGCCAGCAGCCGAGCGGGCGGGGAGCTGTTTTTT. It encodes CASSRAGGELFF.

The rearrangement uses TRBV7-9 and TRBJ2-5, with 10 nucleotides matching TRBD2. CDR1 is SEHNR and CDR2 is FQNEAQ in the germline V gene (reference sequence). This CDR3 has 16 amino acids. Trimming took 4 bases from V and 1 from J; bases not matched to a gene: 6. The CDR3 DNA reads as TGTGCCAGCAGCTCCTGGCTAGCGGGGGCCCAAGAGACCCAGTACTTC. Translation gives CASSSWLAGAQETQYF.

V gene TRBV7-9 combines with J gene TRBJ2-4; weak D call: TRBD2 (5 bases). This CDR3 has 17 amino acids. Germline V gene lookup returns CDR1 SEHNR and CDR2 FQNEAQ (reference sequence). Trimming removed 9 bases from V and 2 bases from J, with 23 bases in between. CDR3 region: CARKVGIWESTKNIQYF. In DNA form, the CDR3 reads TGTGCCAGGAAAGTGGGGATATGGGAGTCAACCAAAAACATTCAGTACTTC.

The gene calls are TRBV12-5 and TRBJ2-3; the match to TRBD1 covers 8 bases. This CDR3 has 16 residues. Germline V lookup: CDR1 LGHNT, CDR2 FRNRAP. After removal of 8 bases from V and 2 bases from J, the junction contained 12 bases not matched to a gene. CDR3 nucleotides: TGTGCTAGTAGGACGGGAGAACAGGGGGACACAGATACGCAGTATTTT. Translation gives CASRTGEQGDTDTQYF.

The CDR3 reads CASGQGNGVPYTEAFF. In nucleotides, the CDR3 is TGCGCCAGCGGACAGGGTAATGGGGTACCATACACTGAAGCTTTCTTT. The V gene is TRBV5-1, the J gene TRBJ1-1; 8 bases line up with TRBD1. J gave up 3 bases and V 7 bases, and 14 bases lay outside the gene matches. The length of the CDR3 is 16 residues. Germline V gene sequence: CDR1 SGHRS, CDR2 YFSETQ.

This clone has more than one count but fewer than ten. This sequence joins TRBV30 and TRBJ1-2, with 7 bases aligning to TRBD1. Germline CDR1 and CDR2: GTSNPN and SVGIG (reference sequence). V dropped 0 bases and J dropped 4; count of bases not matched to a gene: 5. The CDR3 runs to 14 residues. CDR3 in amino acids: CAWSVMTGFYGYTF. The DNA of the CDR3 is TGTGCCTGGAGTGTCATGACAGGGTTCTATGGCTACACCTTC. Full variable domain (rest looked up from reference TRBV30 and TRBJ1-2): SQTIHQWPATLVQPVGSPLSLECTVEGTSNPNLYWYRQAAGRGLQLLFYSVGIGQISSEVPQNLSASRPQDRQFILSSKKLLLSDSGFYLCAWSVMTGFYGYTFGSGTRLTVV.

The chain uses TRBV15 and TRBJ2-1; 12 bases map to TRBD2. CDR3 length: 21 amino acids. V lost 2 bases and J lost 8; bases outside the gene matches: 22. CDR1 is LNHNV, CDR2 YYDKDF, per germline (reference sequence). This CDR3 is CATSRSRLAGVGPPSDHEQFF. The CDR3 DNA sequence: TGTGCCACCAGCAGATCTCGACTAGCGGGAGTTGGACCGCCTTCGGATCATGAGCAGTTCTTC.